The sequence of this T cell receptor (beta chain) was determined in a study of shared clonotypes between healthy human individuals. Across the whole study: There were three CD4 naive, three CD4 memory, two CD8 naive and one CD8 memory plates per donor.

Naivety among CD8 cells was defined by CD45RO negativity and positive CCR7 selection, thereby excluding terminally differentiated effector memory CD45RA+ cells. Germline V gene lookup returns CDR1 SEHNR and CDR2 FQNEAQ (reference sequence). With V trimmed by 1 base and J by 10 bases, 10 bases remained unmatched. This CDR3 has 15 residues. Study results and caveats: Sampling covered blood only; tissue repertoires likely differ.

TCRdb's copy holds only in-frame clones and misses some; the assay was immunoSEQ multiplex PCR. This sample has roughly 850,000 clones, with approximately 97% found just once. On this clone itself: Its antigen is undetermined.

Sequencing was carried out using naive CD8+ T cells sorted from blood. The TCR was taken from a man younger than 40 in good health. The V and J genes are TRBV7-9 and TRBJ1-2, with 9 bases identical to TRBD1. CDR3 region: CASSLGTWDREDYTF. CDR3 coding DNA: TGTGCCAGCAGCTTAGGAACCTGGGACAGGGAAGACTACACCTTC.